This T cell receptor beta chain was profiled in a study of blood T cell repertoires in COVID-19. Overall study context: The analysed material was cDNA or gDNA that came from T cells, B-cell-depleted T cells, or PBMCs.

Source study methods: Reference gene primers were amplified, and this amplification served to estimate nucleated cell counts. The data were produced by immunoSEQ multiplex PCR, yet TCRdb's version contains in-frame clones alone and is incomplete. From that table come the V and J calls and clone size; the DNA was used to work out D and trimming. Of 250,000 or so clones listed, roughly 79% are singletons. This clone was observed a handful of times. CDR1 MNHNS and CDR2 SASEGT come from the germline V gene. The V and J ends lost 1 base and 2 bases respectively, with 5 bases between them. This CDR3 comprises 14 residues.

The source material was peripheral blood. This receptor was obtained from an elderly woman with acute or convalescent COVID-19. The rearrangement uses TRBV6-1 and TRBJ1-4; weak D call: TRBD1 (5 bases). The CDR3, as DNA: TGTGCCAGCAGTGAAGGGGGCACTAATGAAAAACTGTTTTTT. Translated: CASSEGGTNEKLFF.